The 21 T cell receptor beta chains below all came from one sample that was sequenced in a study of cytomegalovirus exposure and HLA in healthy donors. The PCR ran on 60 Vbeta and 13 Jbeta primers. Using immunoSEQ multiplex PCR, the repertoire was profiled, and TCRdb retains in-frame clones only, with some absent. The data contain approximately 160,000 clones, approximately 62% of them singletons. The specimen sequenced was PBMCs. Receptors originate from a man aged 50 or older in good health and CMV-seronegative.

The rearrangement links TRBV19 to TRBJ2-2, with D tentatively TRBD1 (5 bases). CDR1 and CDR2 (germline): LNHDA, SQIVND (reference sequence). The CDR3 is 14 residues long. The V end was cut by 4 bases, the J end by 2 bases, with 8 bases between. The CDR3 coding sequence is TGTGCCAGTAGTAGAACAGGTAACACCGGGGAGCTGTTTTTT. Translating it yields CASSRTGNTGELFF.

The chain employs TRBV5-1 and TRBJ1-5; D is possibly TRBD1 (5 bases). The V gene lost 0 bases and the J gene lost 0 bases, with 7 bases spanning the gap. The V gene's germline CDR1 is SGHRS and CDR2 YFSETQ. The CDR3 consists of 15 residues. In nucleotides, the CDR3 is TGCGCCAGCAGCTTGGAGGGGTATAGCAATCAGCCCCAGCATTTT. Its translation is CASSLEGYSNQPQHF. The variable domain in full, completed from reference TRBV5-1 and TRBJ1-5, reads KAGVTQTPRYLIKTRGQQVTLSCSPISGHRSVSWYQQTPGQGLQFLFEYFSETQRNKGNFPGRFSGRQFSNSRSEMNVSTLELGDSALYLCASSLEGYSNQPQHFGDGTRLSIL.

This clone showed up just a few times. V usage is TRBV19 and J usage is TRBJ2-7; tentative D call: TRBD2 (5 bases). The CDR3 spans 15 residues. V was clipped by 5 bases and J by 2 bases, with 16 bases between them. CDR1 is LNHDA, CDR2 SQIVND, per germline (reference sequence). CDR3 region: CASSPTGKGPYEQYF. The CDR3 DNA reads as TGTGCCAGTAGTCCGACGGGGAAGGGCCCCTACGAGCAGTACTTC. The full variable domain, with the rest looked up from reference TRBV19 and TRBJ2-7, is DGGITQSPKYLFRKEGQNVTLSCEQNLNHDAMYWYRQDPGQGLRLIYYSQIVNDFQKGDIAEGYSVSREKKESFPLTVTSAQKNPTAFYLCASSPTGKGPYEQYFGPGTRLTVT.

The gene calls are TRBV4-2 and TRBJ1-6; no firm D call. Per the germline V gene, CDR1 is LGHNA and CDR2 is YNFKEQ. V was clipped by 0 bases and J by 0 bases, with 9 bases between them. The CDR3 has 17 amino acids. CDR3 DNA sequence: TGTGCCAGCAGCCAAGATGGGCAGGACTCCTATAATTCACCCCTCCACTTT. It encodes CASSQDGQDSYNSPLHF.

The genes are TRBV5-3 and TRBJ1-1; TRBD1 might be the D (5 bases). TRBV5-3 is noted as an ORF with a role that remains uncertain. Trimming pared 3 bases from V and 7 bases from J, leaving 16 bases between. This CDR3 contains 14 residues. The CDR3 region is CARSWQGPPNEAFF. The CDR3 DNA reads TGTGCCAGAAGCTGGCAGGGCCCGCCGAATGAAGCTTTCTTT.

The chain couples TRBV4-1 to TRBJ2-5, with 7 bases aligning to TRBD2. Near its end, the DNA agrees better with TRBJ2-7, so the J call may be wrong. The CDR3 spans 13 residues. Germline CDR1 reads MGHRA; CDR2 reads YSYEKL. In DNA form, the CDR3 reads TGCGCCAGCAGCCTTGGACTAGGTAACGAGCAGTACTTC. This gives the protein CASSLGLGNEQYF.

The rearrangement links TRBV5-4 to TRBJ2-5; 8 bases are shared with TRBD2. Looked up from germline, CDR1 is SGHNT and CDR2 is YYREEE (reference sequence). V lost 4 bases and J lost 2; bases outside the gene matches: 10. The CDR3 sequence is 16 residues long. CDR3 sequence reads: CASSHTAGGGQETQYF. DNA of the CDR3: TGTGCCAGCAGCCACACGGCGGGGGGAGGGCAAGAGACCCAGTACTTC.

This sequence joins TRBV6-1 and TRBJ2-7, with D possibly being TRBD1 (5 bases). V was cut by 5 bases and J by 1 base, with 9 bases left in between. This CDR3 has 13 residues. Germline lookup yields CDR1 MNHNS and CDR2 SASEGT. This CDR3 reads CASSFTGSYEQYF. CDR3 coding DNA: TGTGCCAGCAGTTTCACAGGATCCTACGAGCAGTACTTC.

The genes are TRBV19 and TRBJ2-1; 8 nucleotides align to TRBD2. V trimming: 5 bases; J trimming: 2 bases; junction bases outside the gene matches: 5. Germline values: CDR1 LNHDA, CDR2 SQIVND (reference sequence). The CDR3 runs to 15 residues. The CDR3 is CASSFASGPYNEQFF. CDR3 in DNA: TGTGCCAGTAGTTTCGCTAGCGGGCCCTACAATGAGCAGTTCTTC.

The rearrangement links TRBV10-1 to TRBJ2-1; 8 nucleotides align to TRBD2. J lost 1 base, V lost 4 bases, and 3 bases had no gene match. This CDR3 spans 15 amino acids. CDR1 is WNHNN, CDR2 SYGVQD, per germline (reference sequence). CDR3 sequence: CASSALAGSYNEQFF. The CDR3 DNA sequence: TGCGCCAGCAGTGCTTTAGCGGGGTCCTACAATGAGCAGTTCTTC.

The V and J genes are TRBV27 and TRBJ1-5; 8 positions match TRBD1. The CDR3 extends over 18 amino acids. V lost 3 bases to trimming and J lost 2 bases; unmatched junction nucleotides: 12. CDR1 and CDR2 from the germline V gene are MNHEY and SMNVEV (reference sequence). The CDR3: CASSFGAHRGKGNQPQHF. The CDR3 region has the DNA TGTGCCAGCAGTTTTGGGGCACACAGGGGGAAAGGCAATCAGCCCCAGCATTTT.

The chain links TRBV7-3 to TRBJ1-1; D call uncertain. The CDR3 has 13 amino acids. With 6 bases removed from V and 1 base from J, the gap between germline ends came to 9 bases. The germline V gene has CDR1 SGHTA and CDR2 FQGTGA. The CDR3 region has the DNA TGTGCCAGCAGAAACAGTCAGAACACTGAAGCTTTCTTT. This sequence encodes CASRNSQNTEAFF.

The rearrangement joins TRBV5-1 to TRBJ2-2; 12 bases line up with TRBD1. The CDR3 has 16 residues. The trim removed 5 bases at V and 7 bases at J, leaving 9 bases unmatched. CDR1 is SGHRS and CDR2 is YFSETQ in the germline V gene. The CDR3 region has the DNA TGCGCCAGCAGGCCCCCGGGACAGGGGGCGGGCGGGGAGCTGTTTTTT. Its protein is CASRPPGQGAGGELFF.

The V gene is TRBV7-2, the J gene TRBJ1-4; D is uncertain. Germline V lookup: CDR1 SGHTA, CDR2 FQGNSA. V lost 4 bases to trimming and J lost 8 bases, with 17 bases between them. This CDR3 spans 15 amino acids. The CDR3 coding sequence is TGTGCCAGCAGCTCCACGCATGGGGAGGACGAAAAACTGTTTTTT. Residues: CASSSTHGEDEKLFF.

The chain joins TRBV6-5 to TRBJ1-5, with 8 bases aligning to TRBD1. This CDR3 comprises 15 residues. J lost 3 bases, V lost 7 bases, and 8 bases had no gene match. Germline CDR1 is MNHEY and CDR2 is SVGAGI. CDR3 sequence (DNA): TGTGCCAGCAAAAAACAGGGGGTGAACAATCAGCCCCAGCATTTT. Its translation: CASKKQGVNNQPQHF.

The gene calls are TRBV29-1 and TRBJ1-1; D perhaps matches TRBD1 (5 bases). Looked up from germline, CDR1 is SQVTM and CDR2 is ANQGSEA. The CDR3 has 15 amino acids. The V gene lost 7 bases and the J gene lost 9 bases, with 27 bases spanning the gap. The DNA for the CDR3 is TGCAGCGCCAGAATAAATGGGGGGATCGGAGGGAAAGCTTTCTTT. This translates into CSARINGGIGGKAFF.

The sample holds a few counts of this clone. Different DNA sequences within this sample yield the same CDR3. The chain employs TRBV2 and TRBJ2-3; 9 bases line up with TRBD2. Germline CDR1 SNHLY, CDR2 FYNNEI. The trim removed 2 bases at V and 0 bases at J, leaving 3 bases unmatched. This CDR3 contains 16 residues. CDR3 loop: CASSERLAGSTDTQYF. As DNA, the CDR3 is TGTGCCAGCAGTGAACGTCTAGCGGGGAGCACAGATACGCAGTATTTT.

The chain couples TRBV14 to TRBJ1-6; no reliable D call. V was pared by 0 bases and J by 5 bases, with 8 bases between. Germline V lookup: CDR1 SGHDN, CDR2 FVKESK. CDR3 length: 15 residues. The CDR3 loop is CASSQDQLNNSPLHF. CDR3 nucleotide sequence: TGTGCCAGCAGCCAAGATCAACTAAATAATTCACCCCTCCACTTT.

The rearrangement uses TRBV5-1 and TRBJ2-1, with 9 bases fitting TRBD2. The CDR3 consists of 17 residues. The trim removed 2 bases at V and 5 bases at J, leaving 11 bases unmatched. The germline CDR1 and CDR2 sequences are SGHRS and YFSETQ. CDR3 sequence: CASSLVLAGAANNEQFF. As DNA, the CDR3 is TGCGCCAGCAGCTTAGTCTTAGCGGGAGCCGCGAACAATGAGCAGTTCTTC. Combining the CDR3 with reference TRBV5-1 and TRBJ2-1 gives the whole variable domain KAGVTQTPRYLIKTRGQQVTLSCSPISGHRSVSWYQQTPGQGLQFLFEYFSETQRNKGNFPGRFSGRQFSNSRSEMNVSTLELGDSALYLCASSLVLAGAANNEQFFGPGTRLTVL.

This clone was seen once. V and J are TRBV7-6 and TRBJ1-1, with a possible D match to TRBD1 (6 bases). The length of the CDR3 is 14 residues. From germline, CDR1 is SGHVS and CDR2 FNYEAQ. V was cut by 2 bases and J by 0 bases, with 7 bases left in between. CDR3 in amino acids: CASSLTGMNTEAFF. Here the CDR3 DNA reads TGTGCCAGCAGCTTAACAGGGATGAACACTGAAGCTTTCTTT.

This clone turned up a few times. This chain connects TRBV29-1 to TRBJ2-3; TRBD1 matches at 9 bases. CDR3 length: 14 residues. Germline CDR1 reads SQVTM; CDR2 reads ANQGSEA. V trimming: 4 bases; J trimming: 3 bases; junction bases outside the gene matches: 5. The CDR3 sequence is CSVGNRGRTDTQYF. CDR3 coding DNA: TGCAGCGTTGGAAACAGGGGGCGTACAGATACGCAGTATTTT.